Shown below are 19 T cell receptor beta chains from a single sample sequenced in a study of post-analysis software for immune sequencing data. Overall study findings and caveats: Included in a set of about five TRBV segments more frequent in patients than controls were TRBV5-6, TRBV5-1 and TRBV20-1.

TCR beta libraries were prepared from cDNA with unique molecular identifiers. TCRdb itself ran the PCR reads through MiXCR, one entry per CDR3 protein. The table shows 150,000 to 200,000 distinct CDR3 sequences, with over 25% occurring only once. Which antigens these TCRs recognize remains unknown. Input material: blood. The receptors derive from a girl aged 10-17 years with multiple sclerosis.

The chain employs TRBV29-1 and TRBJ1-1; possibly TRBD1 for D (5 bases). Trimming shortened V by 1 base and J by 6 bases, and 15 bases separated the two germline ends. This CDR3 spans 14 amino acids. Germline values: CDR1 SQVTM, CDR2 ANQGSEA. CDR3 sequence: CSVEGLGPGAEAFF. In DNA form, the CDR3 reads TGCAGCGTTGAAGGGTTGGGACCCGGGGCTGAAGCTTTCTTT.

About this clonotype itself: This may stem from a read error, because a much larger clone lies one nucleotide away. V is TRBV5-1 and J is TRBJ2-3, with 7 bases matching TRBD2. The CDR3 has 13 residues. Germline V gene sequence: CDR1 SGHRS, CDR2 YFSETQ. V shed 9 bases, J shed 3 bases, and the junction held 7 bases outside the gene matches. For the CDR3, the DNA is TGCGCCAACATGGGACTAATTACAGATACGCAGTATTTT. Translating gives CANMGLITDTQYF.

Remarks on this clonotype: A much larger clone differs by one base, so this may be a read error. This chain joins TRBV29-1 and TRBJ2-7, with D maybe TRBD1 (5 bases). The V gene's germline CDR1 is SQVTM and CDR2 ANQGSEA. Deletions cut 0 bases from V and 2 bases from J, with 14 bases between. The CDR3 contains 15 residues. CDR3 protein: CSVEESRVSPYEQYF. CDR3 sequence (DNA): TGCAGCGTTGAAGAGAGCAGGGTGAGCCCCTACGAGCAGTACTTC.

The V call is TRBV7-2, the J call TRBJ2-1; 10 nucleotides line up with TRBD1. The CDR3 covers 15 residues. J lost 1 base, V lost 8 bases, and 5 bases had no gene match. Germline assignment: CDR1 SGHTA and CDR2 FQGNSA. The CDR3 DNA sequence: TGTGCCAGCGCGGGGACAGGGGCTTCCTACAATGAGCAGTTCTTC. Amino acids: CASAGTGASYNEQFF. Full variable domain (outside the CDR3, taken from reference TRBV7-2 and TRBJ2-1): GAGVSQSPSNKVTEKGKDVELRCDPISGHTALYWYRQSLGQGLEFLIYFQGNSAPDKSGLPSDRFSAERTGGSVSTLTIQRTQQEDSAVYLCASAGTGASYNEQFFGPGTRLTVL.

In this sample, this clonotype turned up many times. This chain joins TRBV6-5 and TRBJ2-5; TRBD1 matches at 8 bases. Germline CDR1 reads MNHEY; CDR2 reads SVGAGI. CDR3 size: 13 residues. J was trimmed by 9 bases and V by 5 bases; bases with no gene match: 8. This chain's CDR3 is CASSPGTGNAQYF. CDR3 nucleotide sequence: TGTGCCAGCAGTCCCGGGACAGGAAACGCCCAGTACTTC.

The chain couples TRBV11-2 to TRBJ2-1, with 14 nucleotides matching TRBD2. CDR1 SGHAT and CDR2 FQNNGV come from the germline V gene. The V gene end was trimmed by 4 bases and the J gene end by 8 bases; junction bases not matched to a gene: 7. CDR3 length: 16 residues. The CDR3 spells CASSWGLAGVGDEQFF. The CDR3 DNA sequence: TGTGCCAGCAGCTGGGGACTAGCGGGAGTCGGGGATGAGCAGTTCTTC.

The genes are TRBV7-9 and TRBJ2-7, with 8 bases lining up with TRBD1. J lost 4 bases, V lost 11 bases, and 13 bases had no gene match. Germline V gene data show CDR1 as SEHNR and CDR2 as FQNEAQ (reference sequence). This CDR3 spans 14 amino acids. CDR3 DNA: TGTGCCGACAGCTTAGGCCAGGGGGCTTACGAGCAGTACTTC. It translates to CADSLGQGAYEQYF.

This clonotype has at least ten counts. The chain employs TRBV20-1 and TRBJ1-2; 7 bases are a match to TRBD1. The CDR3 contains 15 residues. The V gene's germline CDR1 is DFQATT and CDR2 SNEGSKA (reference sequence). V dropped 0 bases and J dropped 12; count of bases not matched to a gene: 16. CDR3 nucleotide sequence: TGCAGTGCTAGAGATTCCGCAGGGGGTTTGGTAGGACACACCTTC. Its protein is CSARDSAGGLVGHTF.

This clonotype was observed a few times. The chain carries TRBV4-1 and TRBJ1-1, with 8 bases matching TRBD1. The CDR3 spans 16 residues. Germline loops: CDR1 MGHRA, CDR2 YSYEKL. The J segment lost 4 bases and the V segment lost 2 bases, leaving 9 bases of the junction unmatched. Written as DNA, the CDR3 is TGCGCCAGCAGCCAACCTGACAGGGGCGCTGCCACTGAAGCTTTCTTT. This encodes CASSQPDRGAATEAFF.

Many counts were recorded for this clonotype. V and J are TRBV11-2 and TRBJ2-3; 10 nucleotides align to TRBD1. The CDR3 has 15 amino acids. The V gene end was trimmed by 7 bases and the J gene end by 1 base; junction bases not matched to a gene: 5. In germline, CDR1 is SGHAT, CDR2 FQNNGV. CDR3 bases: TGTGCCAGCATCACCGGGACAGGGGGCACAGATACGCAGTATTTT. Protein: CASITGTGGTDTQYF.

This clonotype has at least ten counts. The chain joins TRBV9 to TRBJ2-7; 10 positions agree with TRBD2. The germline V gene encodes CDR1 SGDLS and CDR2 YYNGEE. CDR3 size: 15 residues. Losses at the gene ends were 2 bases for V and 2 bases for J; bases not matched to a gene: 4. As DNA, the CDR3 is TGTGCCAGCAGCGTCACAGCGGGAGGGCCCTACGAGCAGTACTTC. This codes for CASSVTAGGPYEQYF.

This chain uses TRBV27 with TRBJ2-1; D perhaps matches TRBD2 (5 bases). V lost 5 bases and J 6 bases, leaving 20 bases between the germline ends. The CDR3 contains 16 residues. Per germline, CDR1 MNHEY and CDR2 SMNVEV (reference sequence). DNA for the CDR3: TGTGCCAGCAGTCCCCTACTAGATCCCCCCCCCAATGAGCAGTTCTTC. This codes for CASSPLLDPPPNEQFF.

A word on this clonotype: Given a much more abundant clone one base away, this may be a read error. The CDR3 protein is CANSFYSLNTEAFF. The CDR3, as DNA: TGTGCCAACAGTTTCTACAGCCTGAACACTGAAGCTTTCTTT. The chain carries TRBV12-3 or TRBV12-4 and TRBJ1-1, with D unresolved. The CDR3 contains 14 residues.

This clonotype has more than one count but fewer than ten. The CDR3 protein is CASSLSGDRQLRGRQPQHF. The CDR3 region has the DNA TGTGCCAGCAGTTTATCGGGAGACAGACAGCTCCGGGGGCGTCAGCCCCAGCATTTT. V gene TRBV27 combines with J gene TRBJ1-5; D is perhaps TRBD1 (6 bases). V lost 0 bases, J lost 6 bases, and 24 bases lay in between. CDR3 size: 19 residues. CDR1 and CDR2 (germline): MNHEY, SMNVEV (reference sequence).

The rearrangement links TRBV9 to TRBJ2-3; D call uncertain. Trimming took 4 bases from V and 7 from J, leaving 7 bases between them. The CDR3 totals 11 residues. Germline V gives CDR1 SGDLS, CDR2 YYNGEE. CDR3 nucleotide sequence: TGTGCCAGCAGCTCTTCCCATACGCAGTATTTT. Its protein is CASSSSHTQYF.

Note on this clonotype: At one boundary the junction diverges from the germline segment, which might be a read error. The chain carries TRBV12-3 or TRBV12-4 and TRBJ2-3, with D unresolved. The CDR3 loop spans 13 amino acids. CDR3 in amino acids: CASSYSFGDAQYF. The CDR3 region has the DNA TGTGCCAGCAGTTACTCGTTCGGAGATGCGCAGTATTTT.

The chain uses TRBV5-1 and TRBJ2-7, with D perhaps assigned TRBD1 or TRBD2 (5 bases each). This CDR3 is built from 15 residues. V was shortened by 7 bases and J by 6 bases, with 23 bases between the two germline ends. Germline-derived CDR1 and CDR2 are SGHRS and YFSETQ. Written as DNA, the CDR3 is TGCGCCAGCGGGGTAACGGGACCCCCGGACGTCGAGCAGTACTTC. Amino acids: CASGVTGPPDVEQYF.

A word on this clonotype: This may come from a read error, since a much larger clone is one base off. CDR3 amino acids: CSASQRSSYEQYF. The CDR3 bases are TGCAGTGCTAGCCAGCGGTCCTCCTACGAGCAGTACTTC. This chain links TRBV20-1 with TRBJ2-7; D is possibly TRBD2 (5 bases). The germline V gene has CDR1 DFQATT and CDR2 SNEGSKA (reference sequence). V was pared by 3 bases and J by 0 bases, with 9 bases between. The CDR3 is 13 amino acids.

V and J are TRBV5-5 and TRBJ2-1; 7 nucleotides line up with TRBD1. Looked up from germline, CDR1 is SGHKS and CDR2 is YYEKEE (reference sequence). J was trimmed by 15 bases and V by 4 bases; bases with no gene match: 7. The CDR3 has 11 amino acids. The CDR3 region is CASSPGTAMFF. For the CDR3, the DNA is TGTGCCAGCAGCCCTGGGACAGCCATGTTCTTC.